This TCR beta chain was profiled in a study of blood T cell repertoires in COVID-19. The wider study: The analysed material was cDNA or gDNA that came from T cells, B-cell-depleted T cells, or PBMCs.

The cohort comprised adults aged 18 to 89 years residing in about 25 US areas. Original processing notes: From reference gene primer amplification, estimates of nucleated cell counts were derived. The assay was immunoSEQ multiplex PCR, and TCRdb's table has in-frame clones only and misses some. D and trimming were read from the DNA, whereas the V and J calls and clone size are those reported in that table. Here the sample spans 300,000 or so clones, about 86% being singletons. The germline V and J ends were trimmed by 4 bases and 0 bases, with 6 bases remaining between them. The CDR3 runs 12 residues. Per germline, CDR1 SQVTM and CDR2 ANQGSEA.

The sequenced material came from PBMCs or T cells enriched from blood (not recorded which). This chain links TRBV29-1 with TRBJ1-1; D is unclear. The receptor comes from a woman in her 40s with acute COVID-19. Written as DNA, the CDR3 is TGCAGCGTTGGACACTTGAACACTGAAGCTTTCTTT. Amino acid sequence: CSVGHLNTEAFF.